Sequencing of this TCR beta chain was carried out in a study of shared T cell receptors in the human thymus. Germline V gene data show CDR1 as MNHNY and CDR2 as SVGAGI (reference sequence). The V gene lost 10 bases and the J gene lost 3 bases, with 9 bases spanning the gap. The CDR3 contains 11 residues. This clone was seen only a few times. Generated by immunoSEQ multiplex PCR, the TCRdb table keeps only in-frame clones and is missing some. Of some 720,000 clones detected, roughly 90% appear once; the ten largest clones hold 0.008% to 0.011%. The data also belong to a second study, concerning human thymus T cells. That work adds: Resections from corrective heart surgery provided thymus tissue. Related research examined unrelated individuals and reported that their thymic repertoires overlapped highly.

This sequence was found in a boy under two years old with a congenital heart defect. The chain employs TRBV6-6 and TRBJ1-2; D is possibly TRBD1 (6 bases). Source material: thymocytes. CDR3 protein: CAISGDYGYTF. CDR3 bases: TGTGCCATATCAGGGGACTATGGCTACACCTTC.